These 31 T cell receptor beta chains came from one sample sequenced in a study of Ad26.COV2.S vaccination and SARS-CoV-2 variants. The treatment: over 15 received Ad26.COV2.S at low or high dose, single or two shots; 5 received placebo; per-sample allocation not given. Specimens were obtained on day 63 following the first vaccine or placebo injection. Sequenced by immunoSEQ multiplex PCR; TCRdb stores in-frame clones only, minus some. The sample yields about 240,000 clones, roughly 90% seen once. The sample was peripheral blood, taken in a trial of Ad26.COV2.S vaccine versus placebo. Receptors originate from a person aged 18-65 years who received the Ad26.COV2.S COVID-19 vaccine or a placebo.

The rearrangement uses TRBV5-4 and TRBJ2-7; TRBD2 agrees at 8 bases. The CDR3 loop spans 12 amino acids. V shed 4 bases, J shed 6 bases, and the junction held 3 bases outside the gene matches. Germline V lookup: CDR1 SGHNT, CDR2 YYREEE (reference sequence). DNA of the CDR3: TGTGCCAGCAGCCCGAGCGGGGGCGAGCAGTACTTC. It specifies CASSPSGGEQYF.

The rearrangement links TRBV7-2 to TRBJ2-1, with TRBD2 identical over 11 bases. Trimming at V came to 5 bases and at J to 4 bases, leaving 10 bases not matched to a gene. The CDR3 loop spans 17 amino acids. CDR1 and CDR2 from the germline V gene are SGHTA and FQGNSA. The CDR3, as DNA: TGTGCCAGCAGCCTCTTCCTAGCGGGAGGCTTTTACAATGAGCAGTTCTTC. This encodes CASSLFLAGGFYNEQFF. The complete variable domain, with remaining parts taken from reference TRBV7-2 and TRBJ2-1, reads GAGVSQSPSNKVTEKGKDVELRCDPISGHTALYWYRQSLGQGLEFLIYFQGNSAPDKSGLPSDRFSAERTGGSVSTLTIQRTQQEDSAVYLCASSLFLAGGFYNEQFFGPGTRLTVL.

The genes are TRBV7-9 and TRBJ1-2, with D possibly being TRBD1 (6 bases). Germline lookup yields CDR1 SEHNR and CDR2 FQNEAQ (reference sequence). The CDR3 spans 13 residues. Trimming removed 2 bases from V and 8 bases from J, with 12 bases in between. This CDR3 is CASSLLQGNGYTF. The CDR3 DNA sequence: TGTGCCAGCAGCTTATTACAGGGAAACGGCTACACCTTC. Together with reference TRBV7-9 and TRBJ1-2, the CDR3 gives the full variable domain: DTGVSQNPRHKITKRGQNVTFRCDPISEHNRLYWYRQTLGQGPEFLTYFQNEAQLEKSRLLSDRFSAERPKGSFSTLEIQRTEQGDSAMYLCASSLLQGNGYTFGSGTRLTVV.

This rearrangement joins TRBV29-1 to TRBJ1-2, with TRBD1 as a possible D gene (6 bases). The CDR3 is made up of 12 amino acids. V lost 6 bases to trimming and J lost 6 bases, with 14 bases between them. Germline V gene lookup returns CDR1 SQVTM and CDR2 ANQGSEA. In nucleotides, the CDR3 is TGCAGCGTCGTCACCGGGACAAATGGCTACACCTTC. This codes for CSVVTGTNGYTF.

The chain carries TRBV28 and TRBJ2-3, with TRBD1 as a possible D gene (6 bases). Germline V gives CDR1 MDHEN, CDR2 SYDVKM. The V and J ends lost 3 bases and 4 bases respectively, with 14 bases between them. This CDR3 region has 15 residues. The chain's CDR3 is CASSFEGDRADTQYF. The DNA for the CDR3 is TGTGCCAGCAGTTTTGAGGGGGACCGGGCAGATACGCAGTATTTT. The whole variable domain, remainder taken from reference TRBV28 and TRBJ2-3, is DVKVTQSSRYLVKRTGEKVFLECVQDMDHENMFWYRQDPGLGLRLIYFSYDVKMKEKGDIPEGYSVSREKKERFSLILESASTNQTSMYLCASSFEGDRADTQYFGPGTRLTVL.

This clone is a singleton in its sample. The chain combines TRBV5-1 with TRBJ2-3; TRBD2 might be the D (6 bases). The CDR3 length is 15 residues. V was cut by 5 bases and J by 1 base, with 14 bases left in between. Germline values: CDR1 SGHRS, CDR2 YFSETQ. The CDR3 protein is CASSYGGPGTDTQYF. The CDR3 DNA follows: TGCGCCAGCAGTTACGGAGGGCCGGGCACAGATACGCAGTATTTT.

This clone was seen only a few times. The V call is TRBV5-6, the J call TRBJ2-7, with 8 bases matching TRBD2. CDR3 size: 14 residues. Germline V gene data show CDR1 as SGHDT and CDR2 as YYEEEE. Losses at the gene ends were 0 bases for V and 4 bases for J; bases not matched to a gene: 3. The CDR3 reads CASSLAGGRYEQYF. DNA of the CDR3: TGTGCCAGCAGCTTGGCCGGCGGGAGGTACGAGCAGTACTTC.

V gene TRBV7-2 combines with J gene TRBJ2-7; D remains ambiguous. Trimming pared 5 bases from V and 3 bases from J, leaving 11 bases between. Germline values: CDR1 SGHTA, CDR2 FQGNSA. CDR3 length: 13 amino acids. The CDR3 DNA sequence: TGTGCCAGCAGCCACGGCTCGCGCTACGAGCAGTACTTC. It translates to CASSHGSRYEQYF.

This clone was recorded only once. This chain connects TRBV28 to TRBJ2-6; 12 bases match TRBD1. The ends lost 3 bases at V and 1 base at J; junction bases unmatched: 4. Germline lookup yields CDR1 MDHEN and CDR2 SYDVKM. The CDR3 is 18 residues long. The CDR3 loop reads CASSLGQGAVSGANVLTF. DNA for the CDR3: TGTGCCAGCAGTTTGGGACAGGGGGCCGTGTCTGGGGCCAACGTCCTGACTTTC.

This clone showed up just a few times. The chain employs TRBV9 and TRBJ1-2; TRBD1 matches at 8 bases. V was pared by 3 bases and J by 5 bases, with 3 bases of the junction left unmatched. Germline CDR1 is SGDLS and CDR2 is YYNGEE. There are 13 residues in the CDR3. DNA of the CDR3: TGTGCCAGCAGCGACCGGACAGGGTATGGCTACACCTTC. This sequence encodes CASSDRTGYGYTF.

The gene calls are TRBV10-1 and TRBJ2-7; 7 nucleotides align to TRBD1. This CDR3 has 13 amino acids. Germline trimming cut 9 bases from V and 2 bases from J; bases unmatched to any gene: 7. CDR1 WNHNN and CDR2 SYGVQD come from the germline V gene (reference sequence). Here the CDR3 DNA reads TGCGCCAGTTCCAACGACAGGGCCTACGAGCAGTACTTC. Amino acid sequence: CASSNDRAYEQYF.

J is TRBJ1-6 and V is TRBV14; no firm D call. Germline loops: CDR1 SGHDN, CDR2 FVKESK. The CDR3 has 18 amino acids. Trimming removed 3 bases from V and 0 bases from J, with 15 bases in between. CDR3 residues: CASSQKIGPSSYNSPLHF. The CDR3 DNA reads as TGTGCCAGCAGCCAGAAAATCGGCCCAAGCTCCTATAATTCACCCCTCCACTTT.

This chain connects TRBV7-3 to TRBJ2-2; the D gene is possibly TRBD2 (5 bases). Germline CDR1 is SGHTA and CDR2 is FQGTGA. V dropped 2 bases and J dropped 1 base, with 11 bases sitting between them. CDR3 length equals 16 residues. CDR3 residues: CASSLQASLNTGELFF. CDR3 in DNA: TGTGCCAGCAGCTTACAAGCTAGCCTGAACACCGGGGAGCTGTTTTTT.

This clone was observed a single time. The chain carries TRBV7-8 and TRBJ2-7; D gene uncertain. Trimming shortened V by 1 base and J by 5 bases, and 12 bases separated the two germline ends. This CDR3 spans 14 amino acids. Germline assignment: CDR1 SGHVS and CDR2 FQNEAQ. The DNA of the CDR3 is TGTGCCAGCAGCTTAGGAGGTGGACGGGACGAGCAGTACTTC. This translates into CASSLGGGRDEQYF.

This chain joins TRBV10-3 and TRBJ2-2, with D possibly being TRBD1 (6 bases). V gave up 7 bases and J gave up 4 bases, with 13 bases separating them. The germline V gene encodes CDR1 ENHRY and CDR2 SYGVKD. The CDR3 sequence is 14 residues long. CDR3 amino acids: CAINRAEATGELFF. The DNA of the CDR3 is TGTGCCATCAACAGGGCCGAAGCCACCGGGGAGCTGTTTTTT.

The genes are TRBV6-4 and TRBJ2-2; D remains ambiguous. V lost 4 bases and J 2 bases, leaving 14 bases between the germline ends. Germline lookup yields CDR1 MRHNA and CDR2 SNTAGT. This CDR3 contains 16 residues. For the CDR3, the DNA is TGTGCCAGCAGTGCGTCCTCAGGCCTTAACACCGGGGAGCTGTTTTTT. Its translation: CASSASSGLNTGELFF.

The CDR3 sequence is CASSRDSGISPQHF. In DNA form, the CDR3 reads TGTGCCAGCAGTCGGGACAGCGGAATCAGCCCCCAGCATTTT. This chain uses TRBV6-2 or TRBV6-3 with TRBJ1-5; TRBD1 agrees at 7 bases. The CDR3 totals 14 residues. CDR1 and CDR2 (germline): MNHEY, SVGEGT. Trimming at V came to 5 bases and at J to 10 bases, leaving 11 bases not matched to a gene.

V is TRBV7-8 and J is TRBJ2-5; 8 nucleotides line up with TRBD1. Losses at the gene ends were 5 bases for V and 7 bases for J; bases not matched to a gene: 18. Germline CDR1 SGHVS, CDR2 FQNEAQ. This CDR3 comprises 17 residues. The CDR3 is CASSPFPPTGAPVTQYF. CDR3 coding DNA: TGTGCCAGCAGCCCGTTTCCACCGACAGGGGCCCCAGTGACCCAGTACTTC.

The J gene is TRBJ1-4, the V gene TRBV7-8; D is perhaps TRBD1 (6 bases). Germline V gives CDR1 SGHVS, CDR2 FQNEAQ. V was trimmed by 0 bases and J by 5 bases, leaving 16 bases between them. This CDR3 spans 17 amino acids. The CDR3 coding sequence is TGTGCCAGCAGCTTAGCCCGAGGGGGGGGCGCCAATGAAAAACTGTTTTTT. Translating gives CASSLARGGGANEKLFF.

CDR3 amino acids: CASSLASAISSYEQYF. CDR3 nucleotides: TGTGCCAGCAGCTTGGCCAGCGCAATCAGCTCCTACGAGCAGTACTTC. The chain carries TRBV5-4 and TRBJ2-7, with D hard to call. CDR1 is SGHNT, CDR2 YYREEE, per germline (reference sequence). V lost 0 bases, J lost 0 bases, and 13 bases lay in between. This CDR3 spans 16 amino acids.

The DNA of the CDR3 is TGTGCCTGGAGTGCCGGTTGGGTGGCCGATGAGCAGTTCTTC. Amino acids: CAWSAGWVADEQFF. The genes are TRBV30 and TRBJ2-1; D is uncertain. Germline CDR1 GTSNPN, CDR2 SVGIG (reference sequence). The V gene lost 1 base and the J gene lost 8 bases, with 15 bases spanning the gap. CDR3 length equals 14 residues.

The chain couples TRBV2 to TRBJ2-5; D is perhaps TRBD2 (5 bases). Between the trimmed V and J ends, which lost 7 bases and 0 bases, there was a span of 12 bases. Per germline, CDR1 SNHLY and CDR2 FYNNEI. The CDR3 has 14 amino acids. The CDR3 nucleotides are TGTGCCAGCACCCCCGGCGGGTACCAAGAGACCCAGTACTTC. As protein: CASTPGGYQETQYF.

The chain couples TRBV12-3 or TRBV12-4 to TRBJ2-5; possibly TRBD2 for D (6 bases). The CDR3 runs 13 residues. V was cut by 2 bases and J by 4 bases, with 8 bases left in between. This CDR3 is CASSLSGVETQYF. The CDR3 DNA is TGTGCCAGCAGTTTATCGGGAGTAGAGACCCAGTACTTC.

The chain employs TRBV5-1 and TRBJ2-1; the D is unclear. This CDR3 comprises 13 residues. Trimming shortened V by 6 bases and J by 8 bases, and 15 bases separated the two germline ends. Germline CDR1 reads SGHRS; CDR2 reads YFSETQ. CDR3: CASTPVGSDEQFF. DNA of the CDR3: TGCGCCAGCACGCCGGTGGGGTCGGATGAGCAGTTCTTC.

The chain uses TRBV7-2 and TRBJ2-7, with 9 bases that match TRBD2. The CDR3 spans 15 residues. The germline V gene encodes CDR1 SGHTA and CDR2 FQGNSA. With 3 bases clipped from V and 3 bases from J, the junction kept 6 bases outside the gene matches. CDR3 DNA: TGTGCCAGCAGCTTCTCCGGGACTAGCAACTACGAGCAGTACTTC. The encoded protein is CASSFSGTSNYEQYF.

V is TRBV5-1 and J is TRBJ2-7; 10 bases line up with TRBD1. J was trimmed by 3 bases and V by 4 bases; bases with no gene match: 4. The CDR3 contains 14 residues. Germline loops: CDR1 SGHRS, CDR2 YFSETQ. This CDR3 reads CASSGGQGIYEQYF. In nucleotides, the CDR3 is TGCGCCAGCAGCGGGGGACAGGGGATCTACGAGCAGTACTTC.

The chain uses TRBV3-1 (or the pseudogene TRBV3-2) and TRBJ2-5; TRBD2 matches 9 bases. The germline gives CDR1 LGHDT, CDR2 YNNKEL (reference sequence). The CDR3 runs to 11 residues. V dropped 8 bases and J dropped 11; count of bases not matched to a gene: 6. CDR3 nucleotide sequence: TGTGCCAGCGAGGACGCGGGGGGGCAGTACTTC. Translated: CASEDAGGQYF.

This chain links TRBV5-1 with TRBJ2-5, with TRBD2 identical over 8 bases. This CDR3 has 14 amino acids. Germline CDR1 is SGHRS and CDR2 is YFSETQ. V gave up 1 base and J gave up 5 bases; unmatched junction bases: 4. The CDR3 protein is CASSLQGGRETQYF. CDR3 DNA sequence: TGCGCCAGCAGCTTGCAGGGCGGGAGGGAGACCCAGTACTTC.

The CDR3 region is CASRGGPLLETQYF. Here the CDR3 DNA reads TGCGCCAGCCGCGGGGGGCCCTTACTAGAGACCCAGTACTTC. The V and J genes are TRBV5-1 and TRBJ2-5; 8 bases line up with TRBD2. Losses at the gene ends were 7 bases for V and 4 bases for J; bases not matched to a gene: 9. Per germline, CDR1 SGHRS and CDR2 YFSETQ. The CDR3 contains 14 residues.

Regarding this clone: One end of the junction fails to match germline, which may point to a read error. This chain connects TRBV7-9 to TRBJ2-7; D might be TRBD1 (6 bases). This CDR3 comprises 13 residues. Germline V gene sequence: CDR1 SEHNR, CDR2 FQNEAQ (reference sequence). CDR3 amino acids: CASSSRTEVSKSF. CDR3 bases: TGTGCCAGCAGCTCCCGGACAGAAGTTTCCAAGAGTTTC.

The rearrangement uses TRBV7-6 and TRBJ1-1; no clear D. V dropped 5 bases and J dropped 7 bases, with 14 bases sitting between them. The CDR3 is 13 residues long. The germline V gene encodes CDR1 SGHVS and CDR2 FNYEAQ. The CDR3 here is CASSQQRDGEAFF. The DNA of the CDR3 is TGTGCCAGCAGCCAGCAGCGAGACGGTGAAGCTTTCTTT.